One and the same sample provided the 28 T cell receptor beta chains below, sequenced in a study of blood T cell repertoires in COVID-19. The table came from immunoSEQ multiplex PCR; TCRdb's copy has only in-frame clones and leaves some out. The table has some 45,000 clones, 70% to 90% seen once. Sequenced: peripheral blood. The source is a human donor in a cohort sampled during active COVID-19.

The CDR3: CASSPISGENQPQHF. CDR3 nucleotide sequence: TGTGCCAGCTCACCAATTTCAGGGGAGAATCAGCCCCAGCATTTT. The rearrangement links TRBV18 to TRBJ1-5, with D perhaps matching TRBD1 (6 bases). This CDR3 is 15 amino acids long. Germline CDR1 KGHSH, CDR2 LQKENI. Trimming stripped 2 bases from V and 4 bases from J, with 12 bases between.

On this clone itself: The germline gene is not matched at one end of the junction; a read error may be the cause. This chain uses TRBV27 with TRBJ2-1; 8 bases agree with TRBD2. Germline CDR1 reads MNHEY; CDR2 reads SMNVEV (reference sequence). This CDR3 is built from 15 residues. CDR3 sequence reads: CASSPGRGGLEEEIF. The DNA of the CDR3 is TGTGCCAGCAGTCCCGGCCGGGGGGGGCTAGAAGAAGAGATCTTC.

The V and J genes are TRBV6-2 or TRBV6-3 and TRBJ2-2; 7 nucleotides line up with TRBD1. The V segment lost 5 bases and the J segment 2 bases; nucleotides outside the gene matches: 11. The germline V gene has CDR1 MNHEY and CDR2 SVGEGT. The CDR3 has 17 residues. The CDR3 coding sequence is TGTGCCAGCAGTCCCGGACAGGCGAAGTTAAACACCGGGGAGCTGTTTTTT. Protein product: CASSPGQAKLNTGELFF.

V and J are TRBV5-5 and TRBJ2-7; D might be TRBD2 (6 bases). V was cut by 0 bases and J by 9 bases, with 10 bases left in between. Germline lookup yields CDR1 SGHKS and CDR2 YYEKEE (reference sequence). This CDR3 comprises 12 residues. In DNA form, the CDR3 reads TGTGCCAGCAGCTTGGAAGTGGGGGGGCAGTACTTC. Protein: CASSLEVGGQYF.

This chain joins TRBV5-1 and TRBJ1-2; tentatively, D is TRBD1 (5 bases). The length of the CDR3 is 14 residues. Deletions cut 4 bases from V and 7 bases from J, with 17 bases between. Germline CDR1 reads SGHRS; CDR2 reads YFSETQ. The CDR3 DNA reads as TGCGCCAGCAGCCGAGGGTCGGGGGAAGGTGGCTACACCTTC. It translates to CASSRGSGEGGYTF.

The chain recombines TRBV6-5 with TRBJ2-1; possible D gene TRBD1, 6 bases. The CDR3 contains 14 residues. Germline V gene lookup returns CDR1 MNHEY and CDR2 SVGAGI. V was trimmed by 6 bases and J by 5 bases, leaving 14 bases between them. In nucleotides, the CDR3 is TGTGCCAGCAGCCGACCTAACAGGGACAATGAGCAGTTCTTC. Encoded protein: CASSRPNRDNEQFF.

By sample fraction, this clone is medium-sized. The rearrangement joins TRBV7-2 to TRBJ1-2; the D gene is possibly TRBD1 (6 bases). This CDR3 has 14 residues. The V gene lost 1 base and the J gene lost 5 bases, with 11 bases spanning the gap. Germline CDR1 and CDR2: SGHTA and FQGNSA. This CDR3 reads CASSLGSTGYGYTF. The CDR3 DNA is TGTGCCAGCAGCTTAGGCAGCACAGGGTATGGCTACACCTTC.

CDR3 bases: TGTGCCAGCTCACCCTCCATAAGCGGCCATAATTCACCCCTCCACTTT. It encodes CASSPSISGHNSPLHF. The rearrangement joins TRBV18 to TRBJ1-6; no definite D call. There are 16 residues in the CDR3. Germline CDR1 and CDR2: KGHSH and LQKENI. Trimming stripped 3 bases from V and 5 bases from J, with 14 bases between.

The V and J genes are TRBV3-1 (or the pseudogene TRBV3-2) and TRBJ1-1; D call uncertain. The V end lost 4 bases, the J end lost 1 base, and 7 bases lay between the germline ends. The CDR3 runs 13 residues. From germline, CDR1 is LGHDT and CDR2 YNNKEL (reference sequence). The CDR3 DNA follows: TGTGCCAGCAGCCCATCAGAGAACACTGAAGCTTTCTTT. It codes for CASSPSENTEAFF.

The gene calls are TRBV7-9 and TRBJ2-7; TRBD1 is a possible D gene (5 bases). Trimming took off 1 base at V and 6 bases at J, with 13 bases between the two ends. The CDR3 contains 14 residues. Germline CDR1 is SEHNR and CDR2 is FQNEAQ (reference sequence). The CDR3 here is CASSLGQGYGEQYF. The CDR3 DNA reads TGTGCCAGCAGCTTAGGTCAGGGTTACGGCGAGCAGTACTTC.

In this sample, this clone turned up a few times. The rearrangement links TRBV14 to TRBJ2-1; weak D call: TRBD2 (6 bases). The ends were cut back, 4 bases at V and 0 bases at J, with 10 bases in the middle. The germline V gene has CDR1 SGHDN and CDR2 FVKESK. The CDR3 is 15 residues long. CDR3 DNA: TGTGCCAGCAGCCCTTACGGGAGCTCCTACAATGAGCAGTTCTTC. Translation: CASSPYGSSYNEQFF.

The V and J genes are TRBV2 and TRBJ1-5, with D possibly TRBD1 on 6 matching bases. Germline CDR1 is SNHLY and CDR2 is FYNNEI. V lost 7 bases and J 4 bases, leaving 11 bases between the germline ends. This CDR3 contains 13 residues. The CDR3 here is CASTQGLNQPQHF. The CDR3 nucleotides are TGTGCCAGCACCCAGGGGTTGAATCAGCCCCAGCATTTT.

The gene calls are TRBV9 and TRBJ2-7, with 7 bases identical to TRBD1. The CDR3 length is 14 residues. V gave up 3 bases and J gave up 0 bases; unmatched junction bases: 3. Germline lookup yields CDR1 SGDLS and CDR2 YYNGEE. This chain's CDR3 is CASSGRDSSYEQYF. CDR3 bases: TGTGCCAGCAGCGGCCGGGACAGCTCCTACGAGCAGTACTTC.

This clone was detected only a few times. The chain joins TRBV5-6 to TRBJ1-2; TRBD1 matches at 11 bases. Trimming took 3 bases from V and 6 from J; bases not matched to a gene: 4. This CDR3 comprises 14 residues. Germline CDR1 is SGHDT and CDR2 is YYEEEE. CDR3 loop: CASSWDRGIDGYTF. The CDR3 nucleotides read TGTGCCAGCAGCTGGGACAGGGGGATCGATGGCTACACCTTC.

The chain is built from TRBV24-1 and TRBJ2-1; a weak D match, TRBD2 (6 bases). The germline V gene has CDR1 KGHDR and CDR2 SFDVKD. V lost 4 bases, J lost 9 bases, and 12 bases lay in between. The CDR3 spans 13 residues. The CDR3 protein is CATSEGGMGEQFF. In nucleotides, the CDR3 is TGTGCCACCAGTGAGGGGGGAATGGGTGAGCAGTTCTTC.

The CDR3 reads CASRRTGTEKLFF. The CDR3, as DNA: TGTGCCAGCCGAAGGACAGGGACCGAAAAACTGTTTTTT. This chain connects TRBV6-5 to TRBJ1-4; 8 nucleotides align to TRBD1. The CDR3 contains 13 residues. V was clipped by 8 bases and J by 8 bases; unmatched bases: 7. Per germline, CDR1 MNHEY and CDR2 SVGAGI.

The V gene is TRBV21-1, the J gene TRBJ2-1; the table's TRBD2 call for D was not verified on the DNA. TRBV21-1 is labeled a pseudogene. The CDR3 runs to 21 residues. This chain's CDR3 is CASSIWGGTSGPYSSYNEQFF. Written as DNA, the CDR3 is TGTGCCAGCAGCATATGGGGCGGGACTAGCGGGCCTTATAGCTCCTACAATGAGCAGTTCTTC.

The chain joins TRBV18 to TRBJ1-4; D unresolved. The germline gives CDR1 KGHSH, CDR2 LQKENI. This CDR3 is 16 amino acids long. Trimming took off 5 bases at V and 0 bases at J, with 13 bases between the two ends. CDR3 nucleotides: TGTGCCAGCTCAGTAACAGCGGCCCCAACTAATGAAAAACTGTTTTTT. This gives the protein CASSVTAAPTNEKLFF.

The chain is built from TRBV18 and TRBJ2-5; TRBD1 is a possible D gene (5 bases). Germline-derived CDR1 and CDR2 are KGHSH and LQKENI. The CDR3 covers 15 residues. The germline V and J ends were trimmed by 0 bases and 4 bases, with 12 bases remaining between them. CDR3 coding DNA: TGTGCCAGCTCACCACCAAGGGGCCAGGGAGAGACCCAGTACTTC. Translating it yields CASSPPRGQGETQYF.

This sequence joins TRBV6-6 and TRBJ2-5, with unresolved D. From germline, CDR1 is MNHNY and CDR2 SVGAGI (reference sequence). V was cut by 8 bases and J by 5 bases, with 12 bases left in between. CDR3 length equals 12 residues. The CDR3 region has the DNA TGTGCCAGCCTCGAACGCCAGGAGACCCAGTACTTC. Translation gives CASLERQETQYF.

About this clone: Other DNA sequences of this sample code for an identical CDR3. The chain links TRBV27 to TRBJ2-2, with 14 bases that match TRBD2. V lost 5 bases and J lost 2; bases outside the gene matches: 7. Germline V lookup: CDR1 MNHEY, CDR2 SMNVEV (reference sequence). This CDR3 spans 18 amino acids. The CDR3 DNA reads TGTGCCAGCAGTCCCGGGACTAGCGGGGGAGCCAACACCGGGGAGCTGTTTTTT. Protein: CASSPGTSGGANTGELFF.

The CDR3 DNA is TGCGCCAGCAGCTCGACTAGCGGGGCCTACAATGAGCAGTTCTTC. This translates into CASSSTSGAYNEQFF. The chain couples TRBV5-1 to TRBJ2-1; TRBD2 matches 11 bases. Germline loops: CDR1 SGHRS, CDR2 YFSETQ. J gave up 2 bases and V 3 bases, and 1 base lay outside the gene matches. The CDR3 extends over 15 amino acids.

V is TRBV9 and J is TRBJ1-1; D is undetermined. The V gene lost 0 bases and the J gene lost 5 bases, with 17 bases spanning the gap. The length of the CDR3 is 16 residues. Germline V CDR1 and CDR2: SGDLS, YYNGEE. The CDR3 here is CASSVGRIDGKTEAFF. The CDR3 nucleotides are TGTGCCAGCAGCGTAGGTAGGATCGACGGGAAAACTGAAGCTTTCTTT. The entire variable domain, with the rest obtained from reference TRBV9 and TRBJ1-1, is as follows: DSGVTQTPKHLITATGQRVTLRCSPRSGDLSVYWYQQSLDQGLQFLIQYYNGEERAKGNILERFSAQQFPDLHSELNLSSLELGDSALYFCASSVGRIDGKTEAFFGQGTRLTVV.

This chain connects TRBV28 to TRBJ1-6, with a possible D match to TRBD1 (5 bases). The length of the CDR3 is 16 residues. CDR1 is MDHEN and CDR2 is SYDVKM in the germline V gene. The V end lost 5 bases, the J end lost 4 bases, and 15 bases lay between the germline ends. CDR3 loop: CASSLPGVGYNSPLHF. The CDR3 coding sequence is TGTGCCAGCAGTCTGCCGGGGGTTGGGTATAATTCACCCCTCCACTTT. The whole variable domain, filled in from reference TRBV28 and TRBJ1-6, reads DVKVTQSSRYLVKRTGEKVFLECVQDMDHENMFWYRQDPGLGLRLIYFSYDVKMKEKGDIPEGYSVSREKKERFSLILESASTNQTSMYLCASSLPGVGYNSPLHFGNGTRLTVT.

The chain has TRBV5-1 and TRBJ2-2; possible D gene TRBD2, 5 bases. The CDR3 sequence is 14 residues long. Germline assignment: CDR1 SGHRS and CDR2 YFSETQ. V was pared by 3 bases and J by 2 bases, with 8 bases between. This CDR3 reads CASSSSSNTGELFF. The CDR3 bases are TGCGCCAGCAGCTCTTCTAGCAACACCGGGGAGCTGTTTTTT.

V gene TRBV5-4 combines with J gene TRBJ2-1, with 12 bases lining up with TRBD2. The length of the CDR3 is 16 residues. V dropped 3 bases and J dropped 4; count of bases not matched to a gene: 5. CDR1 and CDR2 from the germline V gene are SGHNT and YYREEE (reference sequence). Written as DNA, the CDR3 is TGTGCCAGCAGCTCCGGACTAGCGGGAATTTACAATGAGCAGTTCTTC. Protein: CASSSGLAGIYNEQFF.

CDR3 sequence (DNA): TGTGCCAGCAGCTTTAAGGGGTACGGGCAGCCCCAGCATTTT. It translates to CASSFKGYGQPQHF. The rearrangement joins TRBV7-2 to TRBJ1-5; tentative D call: TRBD1 (5 bases). V was clipped by 3 bases and J by 7 bases, with 13 bases between them. In germline, CDR1 is SGHTA, CDR2 FQGNSA. This CDR3 has 14 amino acids.

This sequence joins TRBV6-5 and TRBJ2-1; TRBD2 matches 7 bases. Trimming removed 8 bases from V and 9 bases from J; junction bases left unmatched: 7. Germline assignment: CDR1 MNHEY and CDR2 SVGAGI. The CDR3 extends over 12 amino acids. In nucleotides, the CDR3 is TGTGCCAGCGGCCGGGGGGTCCCTGAGCAGTTCTTC. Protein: CASGRGVPEQFF.